Sequencing of this T cell receptor beta chain was carried out in a study of T cell repertoires in ileal Crohn's disease. Study background: Median disease duration was roughly 8.5 years; around 35% smoked at surgery.

A note on this clone: The antigen is unknown.

Profiled with immunoSEQ multiplex PCR; TCRdb holds only in-frame clones, not every one. The table has over 6,000 clones, about three quarters seen once; the top ten hold around 18%. Findings of the study overall: Compared with CD4 T cells, sorted CD8 cells carried more expanded clones. Clonal expansions were more frequent in active smokers than non-smokers at surgery.

What was sequenced was ileal tissue. The TCR comes from an adult with Crohn's disease.

The CDR3 loop reads CASSPRTGVNSPLHF. CDR3 in DNA: TGTGCCAGCAGCCCGCGGACAGGGGTGAATTCACCCCTCCACTTT. The V and J genes are TRBV7-6 and TRBJ1-6, with 9 bases identical to TRBD1. Germline loops: CDR1 SGHVS, CDR2 FNYEAQ. V dropped 5 bases and J dropped 7; count of bases not matched to a gene: 6. The CDR3 is 15 amino acids.